This TCR beta chain was sequenced in a study of cytomegalovirus exposure and HLA in healthy donors. Turning to the study itself: The roughly 670 first-cohort repertoires and the 100 to 150 validation repertoires shared the same platform, a later analysis reported.

This clone was picked up one time. Germline is not matched at one junction end, which may reflect a read error. This CDR3 spans 15 amino acids. The V gene's germline CDR1 is SSHAT and CDR2 FNYEAQ (reference sequence). Profiling relied on immunoSEQ multiplex PCR, and the TCRdb table lists in-frame clones only, not all of them. The table lists fewer than 120,000 clones, roughly 89% of them singletons. The receptor was derived from a woman aged 18-35 years in good health and CMV-seronegative. The sequencing sample was made of PBMCs. The J gene is TRBJ2-7, the V gene TRBV7-7; tentatively, D is TRBD2 (5 bases). The DNA for the CDR3 is TGTGCTAGCAGCCATCCACCGGGGATAACCTACGAGCAGTACTTC. It specifies CASSHPPGITYEQYF.